The clone carrying this T cell receptor (beta chain) was seen a few times. This record comes from a study of blood T cells in healthy people across ages. Between the trimmed V and J ends, which lost 3 bases and 8 bases, there was a span of 17 bases. Germline CDR1 reads SGHVS; CDR2 reads FNYEAQ. The CDR3 runs to 16 residues. A second PCR, run for roughly 7 to 12 cycles, used a sample-barcoded 5' primer plus a J-beta primer mix. Every cDNA molecule bore a tag from a template-switch adaptor containing 12 random nucleotides. One entry per CDR3 protein, called by TCRdb with MiXCR from the 5' RACE reads. This sample has some 1.4 million distinct CDR3 sequences, with approximately 38% found just once.

The sequence came from a woman between 18 and 29 years old in good health. V is TRBV7-6 and J is TRBJ1-6; D might be TRBD1 (6 bases). Sequencing used blood. The CDR3 region has the DNA TGTGCCAGCAGCTTGCACAGGGTATCCGCGGATTCACCCCTCCACTTT. It encodes CASSLHRVSADSPLHF. Full variable domain (missing parts from reference TRBV7-6 and TRBJ1-6): GAGVSQSPRYKVTKRGQDVALRCDPISGHVSLYWYRQALGQGPEFLTYFNYEAQQDKSGLPNDRFSAERPEGSISTLTIQRTEQRDSAMYRCASSLHRVSADSPLHFGNGTRLTVT.